This record covers a single TCR beta chain. The antigen remains unidentified. The sample originates from a study of response to subunit inactivated influenza vaccine. Overall study results and limits: Only a handful of new T cells, the authors suggested, are recruited with each seasonal influenza vaccination.

TCRdb fed the RT-PCR reads into MiXCR, producing one record per CDR3 protein. Here the sample spans approximately 680,000 distinct CDR3 sequences, 15% to 18% being singletons. V gave up 6 bases and J gave up 2 bases, with 10 bases separating them. CDR3 size: 12 residues. Germline V gene lookup returns CDR1 DFQATT and CDR2 SNEGSKA (reference sequence). The sequence came from a man in his fifties or sixties who received an inactivated influenza vaccine. Sequencing was performed on PBMCs from blood, taken roughly 12 days after vaccination. The genes are TRBV20-1 and TRBJ2-5; TRBD2 is a possible D gene (6 bases). The CDR3 DNA reads as TGCAGTGCCGAGGGGAGGCAAGAGACCCAGTACTTC. Its translation: CSAEGRQETQYF.